This T cell receptor beta chain was recovered during a study of T cells of healthy individuals. Trimming pared 11 bases from V and 2 bases from J, leaving 12 bases between. The CDR3 sequence is 13 residues long. Germline assignment: CDR1 SNHLY and CDR2 FYNNEI. TCRdb reprocessed the 5' RACE reads with MiXCR, giving one entry per CDR3 protein. The table shows approximately 52,000 distinct CDR3 sequences, with roughly 14% occurring only once. The chain recombines TRBV2 with TRBJ2-2; possibly TRBD2 for D (6 bases). This receptor was taken from a human donor in good health. In DNA, the CDR3 is TGTGCCCTGGGGCGGGATAACACCGGGGAGCTGTTTTTT. As protein: CALGRDNTGELFF.